This T cell receptor beta chain was sequenced for a study of T cells in Graves' hyperthyroidism and ophthalmopathy. Under 3 months was the duration of disease in ophthalmopathy patients, who also had a Clinical Activity Score of at least 3 and a NOSPECS grade of at least 4. As to this clonotype: What it binds is unknown.

Researchers amplified the TCR beta CDR3 regions from RNA transcripts. Researchers ran a first-round RT-PCR on the TCR CDR3 using the HTBI primer set. TCRdb redid the calling of the multiplex PCR reads with MiXCR, one entry per CDR3 protein. The sample shows around 290,000 distinct CDR3 sequences, approximately 15% of them seen only once. Germline loops: CDR1 KGHSY, CDR2 FQNENV. The CDR3 loop spans 15 amino acids. V dropped 4 bases and J dropped 4 bases, with 14 bases sitting between them. General study results and limits: A 13 V-J model separated ophthalmopathy from stable hyperthyroidism. The blood repertoire included most of the expanded thyroid clonotypes above 0.001.

The chain is built from TRBV16 and TRBJ1-5; D uncertain. The sequence was collected from a woman between 55 and 75 years old with Graves' ophthalmopathy. Sequencing was carried out using blood. The CDR3 spells CASSPRGRGNQPQHF. CDR3 sequence (DNA): TGTGCCAGCAGCCCCAGAGGCCGGGGAAATCAGCCCCAGCATTTT.